Sequencing of this T cell receptor beta chain was carried out in a study of T cells in narcolepsy. On the study more broadly: Donors had narcolepsy type 1 or type 2, or were healthy controls. Study-level findings and limits: Reportedly, autoreactive clonotypes were serially detected in patients' blood but not controls'. Autoreactive HCRT-specific and TRIB2-specific clonotypes were marked in same-patient CSF-versus-blood CD4+ comparisons.

Germline-derived CDR1 and CDR2 are SNHLY and FYNNEI. The CDR3 totals 15 residues. V shed 3 bases, J shed 5 bases, and the junction held 6 bases outside the gene matches. About this clone: Its antigen is unidentified.

TCRdb keeps only in-frame clones here, not all; method: immunoSEQ multiplex PCR. Here the sample spans 15,000 to 20,000 clones, over 60% being singletons. Input material: CD45RA- memory CD8+ T cells from PBMCs. V gene TRBV2 combines with J gene TRBJ2-2, with 7 bases fitting TRBD1. The clonotype was recovered from a human donor with narcolepsy. CDR3 protein: CASSDSGTVTGELFF. In DNA form, the CDR3 reads TGTGCCAGCAGTGATTCTGGGACAGTAACCGGGGAGCTGTTTTTT. Supplemented by reference TRBV2 and TRBJ2-2, the full variable domain reads EPEVTQTPSHQVTQMGQEVILRCVPISNHLYFYWYRQILGQKVEFLVSFYNNEISEKSEIFDDQFSVERPDGSNFTLKIRSTKLEDSAMYFCASSDSGTVTGELFFGEGSRLTVL.